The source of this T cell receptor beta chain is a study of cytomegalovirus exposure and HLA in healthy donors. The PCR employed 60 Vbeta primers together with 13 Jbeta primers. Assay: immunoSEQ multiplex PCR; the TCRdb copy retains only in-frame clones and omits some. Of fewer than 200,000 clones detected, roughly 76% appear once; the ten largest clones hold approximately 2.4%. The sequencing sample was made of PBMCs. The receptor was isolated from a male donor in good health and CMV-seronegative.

This chain's CDR3 is CAAVLRASSGNTIYF. CDR3 nucleotides: TGTGCCGCAGTGCTCAGGGCCTCTTCCGGAAACACCATATATTTT. This chain uses TRBV30 with TRBJ1-3; D perhaps matches TRBD1 (5 bases). Germline V gives CDR1 GTSNPN, CDR2 SVGIG (reference sequence). CDR3 length: 15 amino acids. The V end lost 8 bases, the J end lost 4 bases, and 21 bases lay between the germline ends. Together with reference TRBV30 and TRBJ1-3, the CDR3 gives the full variable domain: SQTIHQWPATLVQPVGSPLSLECTVEGTSNPNLYWYRQAAGRGLQLLFYSVGIGQISSEVPQNLSASRPQDRQFILSSKKLLLSDSGFYLCAAVLRASSGNTIYFGEGSWLTVV.